Below, 27 T cell receptor beta chains from the same sample are listed, as sequenced in a study of blood T cells in healthy people across ages (dated by TCRdb to between 2014 and 2017). Libraries were constructed by 5' RACE. TCRdb lists the instrument as Illumina HiSeq 2500. A second PCR of about 6 to 11 cycles was run with a J-beta primer mix and a sample-barcoded 5' primer. TCRdb redid the processing of the public reads, applying fastp at Q25 and MiXCR, and retained in-frame beta chains. Identical CDR3 proteins give one entry, which carries the most common genes and DNA. This sample comprises approximately 820,000 distinct CDR3 sequences, roughly 44% of them detected only once. The biggest ten clones account for around 18% of the sample. The sample taken for sequencing was blood. The source is a man aged 60-69 years in good health.

This clonotype was counted between two and nine times. CDR3 nucleotide sequence: TGTGCCAGCAGTTCCCCCCTCGGGACCCGCAGGGAGCAGTACTTC. Translated: CASSSPLGTRREQYF. The rearrangement joins TRBV27 to TRBJ2-7, with D perhaps matching TRBD1 or TRBD2 (5 bases each). V gave up 4 bases and J gave up 7 bases, with 20 bases separating them. The length of the CDR3 is 15 residues. Germline-derived CDR1 and CDR2 are MNHEY and SMNVEV (reference sequence).

V gene TRBV4-1 combines with J gene TRBJ1-2; D possibly corresponds to TRBD1 (5 bases). The CDR3 extends over 16 amino acids. Germline V gene data show CDR1 as MGHRA and CDR2 as YSYEKL. Trimming stripped 0 bases from V and 4 bases from J, with 15 bases between. The CDR3 DNA reads TGCGCCAGCAGCCAAGATAAGGCCAGGGTATTCTATGGCTACACCTTC. This encodes CASSQDKARVFYGYTF.

Only a few counts were recorded for this clonotype. V gene TRBV7-2 combines with J gene TRBJ2-3; TRBD2 matches at 9 bases. Germline assignment: CDR1 SGHTA and CDR2 FQGNSA. V dropped 1 base and J dropped 5; count of bases not matched to a gene: 1. This CDR3 has 14 residues. The CDR3 bases are TGTGCCAGCAGCTTAGGGACTAGCGTAGATACGCAGTATTTT. This gives the protein CASSLGTSVDTQYF. Supplemented by reference TRBV7-2 and TRBJ2-3, the full variable domain reads GAGVSQSPSNKVTEKGKDVELRCDPISGHTALYWYRQSLGQGLEFLIYFQGNSAPDKSGLPSDRFSAERTGGSVSTLTIQRTQQEDSAVYLCASSLGTSVDTQYFGPGTRLTVL.

The chain joins TRBV5-6 to TRBJ1-5; D unresolved. Germline V gene lookup returns CDR1 SGHDT and CDR2 YYEEEE. The CDR3 contains 15 residues. Trimming removed 2 bases from V and 2 bases from J, with 11 bases in between. As DNA, the CDR3 is TGTGCCAGCAGCTTCAGAGGAGGCGGCAATCAGCCCCAGCATTTT. This sequence encodes CASSFRGGGNQPQHF.

The chain joins TRBV21-1 to TRBJ2-3. TRBV21-1 corresponds to a pseudogene. The CDR3 has 15 amino acids. The CDR3 DNA is TGTGCCAGCAGCAAAGAAAGGACTAGCACAGATACGCAGTATTTT. Protein: CASSKERTSTDTQYF.

The chain is built from TRBV7-2 and TRBJ1-4; no firm D call. Trimming took 5 bases from V and 4 from J, leaving 20 bases between them. This CDR3 is 17 amino acids long. CDR1 and CDR2 from the germline V gene are SGHTA and FQGNSA. CDR3 amino acids: CASSPFPGQAFNEKLFF. The CDR3 nucleotides read TGTGCCAGCAGCCCCTTCCCCGGCCAGGCGTTTAATGAAAAACTGTTTTTT.

The chain combines TRBV20-1 with TRBJ2-3; 8 bases are a match to TRBD1. After removal of 1 base from V and 0 bases from J, the junction contained 9 bases not matched to a gene. The CDR3 extends over 17 amino acids. The germline CDR1 and CDR2 sequences are DFQATT and SNEGSKA (reference sequence). The CDR3: CSARGLQGGGSTDTQYF. DNA for the CDR3: TGCAGTGCTAGAGGCTTACAGGGGGGAGGAAGCACAGATACGCAGTATTTT.

The V gene is TRBV7-8, the J gene TRBJ1-2, with TRBD1 identical over 7 bases. CDR3 length equals 15 residues. Germline V CDR1 and CDR2: SGHVS, FQNEAQ. Unmatched junction bases numbered 12, after V lost 4 bases and J lost 7 bases. CDR3 in amino acids: CASSSDPTGLAGYTF. The CDR3 DNA is TGTGCCAGCAGCTCGGACCCGACAGGGTTGGCTGGCTACACCTTC.

The chain is built from TRBV30 and TRBJ2-2, with 9 bases fitting TRBD1. The CDR3 runs 14 residues. From germline, CDR1 is GTSNPN and CDR2 SVGIG (reference sequence). The J segment lost 8 bases and the V segment lost 2 bases, leaving 6 bases of the junction unmatched. The chain's CDR3 is CAWSQDRGTGELFF. CDR3 DNA: TGTGCCTGGAGTCAGGACAGGGGTACGGGGGAGCTGTTTTTT.

This chain links TRBV6-2 or TRBV6-3 with TRBJ2-3, with 9 nucleotides matching TRBD1. The CDR3 is 11 residues long. J was trimmed by 8 bases and V by 9 bases; bases with no gene match: 3. Germline CDR1 and CDR2: MNHEY and SVGEGT. The CDR3 reads CASGTGSTQYF. CDR3 coding DNA: TGTGCCAGTGGGACAGGGAGTACGCAGTATTTT.

This clonotype has a handful of counts. V is TRBV7-6 and J is TRBJ2-6; D gene unclear. The germline V and J ends were trimmed by 1 base and 3 bases, with 4 bases remaining between them. Per the germline V gene, CDR1 is SGHVS and CDR2 is FNYEAQ. The CDR3 is 14 amino acids. The CDR3 nucleotides read TGTGCCAGCAGCTTAGATTTTGGGGCCAACGTCCTGACTTTC. Translating it yields CASSLDFGANVLTF. The variable domain in full, with the rest retrieved from reference TRBV7-6 and TRBJ2-6, is GAGVSQSPRYKVTKRGQDVALRCDPISGHVSLYWYRQALGQGPEFLTYFNYEAQQDKSGLPNDRFSAERPEGSISTLTIQRTEQRDSAMYRCASSLDFGANVLTFGAGSRLTVL.

This clonotype was counted between two and nine times. This sequence joins TRBV4-3 and TRBJ1-2; D possibly corresponds to TRBD1 (6 bases). The V gene's germline CDR1 is LGHNA and CDR2 YSLEER. Trimming pared 0 bases from V and 5 bases from J, leaving 16 bases between. The CDR3 is made up of 16 amino acids. The CDR3 nucleotides are TGCGCCAGCAGCCAAGAGGTATGGGGGCGCGGATATGGCTACACCTTC. Translated, it gives CASSQEVWGRGYGYTF.

The rearrangement joins TRBV20-1 to TRBJ2-5, with D possibly TRBD2 on 5 matching bases. CDR3 size: 15 residues. Per germline, CDR1 DFQATT and CDR2 SNEGSKA (reference sequence). The V end lost 0 bases, the J end lost 2 bases, and 13 bases lay between the germline ends. The CDR3 DNA follows: TGCAGTGCTAGAGATTTTGGGAGACTACAAGAGACCCAGTACTTC. Its protein is CSARDFGRLQETQYF.

The chain is built from TRBV7-2 and TRBJ2-3; TRBD2 aligns across 9 bases. CDR1 is SGHTA, CDR2 FQGNSA, per germline. The CDR3 covers 18 residues. Trimming took 5 bases from V and 0 from J; bases not matched to a gene: 12. CDR3: CASSLSASGDPSTDTQYF. CDR3 DNA sequence: TGTGCCAGCAGCCTCAGTGCTAGCGGGGACCCTAGCACAGATACGCAGTATTTT.

The J gene is TRBJ1-1, the V gene TRBV29-1; D not resolved. The germline V gene encodes CDR1 SQVTM and CDR2 ANQGSEA. Trimming shortened V by 3 bases and J by 3 bases, and 5 bases separated the two germline ends. The CDR3 contains 11 residues. The CDR3: CSVEVHTEAFF. The CDR3, as DNA: TGCAGCGTTGAGGTTCACACTGAAGCTTTCTTT.

This clonotype was counted between two and nine times. This chain joins TRBV10-3 and TRBJ2-1; 7 bases match TRBD2. Germline trimming cut 3 bases from V and 3 bases from J; bases unmatched to any gene: 8. Germline loops: CDR1 ENHRY, CDR2 SYGVKD. The CDR3 spans 16 residues. CDR3: CAISDGELASYNEQFF. DNA of the CDR3: TGTGCCATCAGTGATGGGGAACTAGCGAGCTACAATGAGCAGTTCTTC.

This clonotype has a handful of counts. This sequence joins TRBV29-1 and TRBJ1-4, with D unclear. Germline V CDR1 and CDR2: SQVTM, ANQGSEA. This CDR3 is built from 13 residues. The V end lost 4 bases, the J end lost 1 base, and 7 bases lay between the germline ends. CDR3 residues: CSVALGTNEKLFF. CDR3 bases: TGCAGCGTTGCGCTGGGAACTAATGAAAAACTGTTTTTT.

The V and J genes are TRBV20-1 and TRBJ1-4; 7 bases are shared with TRBD1. V lost 0 bases to trimming and J lost 6 bases; unmatched junction nucleotides: 4. The germline V gene encodes CDR1 DFQATT and CDR2 SNEGSKA (reference sequence). The CDR3 is 14 amino acids. The CDR3 protein is CSARDGQGDEKLFF. The CDR3 DNA sequence: TGCAGTGCTAGAGACGGGCAGGGGGATGAAAAACTGTTTTTT.

This sequence joins TRBV12-3 or TRBV12-4 and TRBJ2-3, with TRBD2 identical over 11 bases. The CDR3 contains 15 residues. Trimming removed 6 bases from V and 7 bases from J; junction bases left unmatched: 9. Here the CDR3 reads CASSRSGGAEHTQYF. CDR3 bases: TGTGCCAGCAGCCGTAGCGGGGGGGCTGAACATACGCAGTATTTT.

This clonotype was detected only a few times. The chain combines TRBV5-6 with TRBJ2-7, with TRBD1 matching 7 bases. Germline trimming cut 1 base from V and 3 bases from J; bases unmatched to any gene: 7. This CDR3 is built from 15 residues. Germline loops: CDR1 SGHDT, CDR2 YYEEEE. CDR3 sequence: CASSLLEGAVYEQYF. Written as DNA, the CDR3 is TGTGCCAGCAGCTTGTTAGAGGGGGCGGTCTACGAGCAGTACTTC.

This clonotype turned up a few times. Mismatch with germline at one junction end may stem from a read error. The CDR3 bases are TGTGCCACCAGCGGAGACGACAATGAGCAGTTCTTC. Its translation is CATSGDDNEQFF. This rearrangement joins TRBV15 to TRBJ2-1; D is unclear. CDR3 length equals 12 residues. From germline, CDR1 is LNHNV and CDR2 YYDKDF (reference sequence).

A few counts support this clonotype. The chain has TRBV11-3 and TRBJ2-1, with TRBD2 identical over 8 bases. V gave up 5 bases and J gave up 6 bases; unmatched junction bases: 12. The V gene's germline CDR1 is SGHNT and CDR2 YENEEA. The CDR3 consists of 16 residues. CDR3 coding DNA: TGTGCCAGCAGCCCGGGCGGGGGGCGAATGTTCAATGAGCAGTTCTTC. Amino acids: CASSPGGGRMFNEQFF.

This chain connects TRBV20-1 to TRBJ2-1, with 7 bases fitting TRBD2. Trimming cost V 3 bases and J 1 base; bases outside gene matches: 9. Germline CDR1 is DFQATT and CDR2 is SNEGSKA (reference sequence). The CDR3 contains 16 residues. The CDR3: CSASPSGVVSYNEQFF. The CDR3 region has the DNA TGCAGTGCTAGTCCGAGCGGGGTGGTATCCTACAATGAGCAGTTCTTC.

The V and J genes are TRBV6-2 or TRBV6-3 and TRBJ1-2; D uncertain. This CDR3 has 15 residues. V was trimmed by 6 bases and J by 1 base, leaving 15 bases between them. CDR1 and CDR2 (germline): MNHEY, SVGEGT. This chain's CDR3 is CASSSPEAGNYGYTF. CDR3 in DNA: TGTGCCAGCAGCTCTCCCGAGGCGGGTAACTATGGCTACACCTTC.

V gene TRBV28 combines with J gene TRBJ2-7; 9 bases fit TRBD1. CDR3 length: 15 amino acids. V shed 4 bases, J shed 2 bases, and the junction held 6 bases outside the gene matches. Germline CDR1 reads MDHEN; CDR2 reads SYDVKM. This chain's CDR3 is CASSWGDRATYEQYF. CDR3 sequence (DNA): TGTGCCAGCAGTTGGGGGGACAGGGCAACCTACGAGCAGTACTTC.

The chain uses TRBV11-3 and TRBJ2-7, with D possibly TRBD1 on 6 matching bases. CDR3 size: 14 residues. Per germline, CDR1 SGHNT and CDR2 YENEEA. The V and J ends lost 4 bases and 4 bases respectively, with 14 bases between them. The CDR3 nucleotides read TGTGCCAGCAGCTCGCCGGACAGCCCGTACGAGCAGTACTTC. Translating it yields CASSSPDSPYEQYF.

The chain carries TRBV7-2 and TRBJ2-1; TRBD2 matches 7 bases. Germline CDR1 SGHTA, CDR2 FQGNSA. CDR3 size: 16 residues. V dropped 5 bases and J dropped 3; count of bases not matched to a gene: 10. The CDR3 loop is CASSPWSGGFYNEQFF. As DNA, the CDR3 is TGTGCCAGCAGCCCGTGGTCCGGGGGGTTCTACAATGAGCAGTTCTTC.